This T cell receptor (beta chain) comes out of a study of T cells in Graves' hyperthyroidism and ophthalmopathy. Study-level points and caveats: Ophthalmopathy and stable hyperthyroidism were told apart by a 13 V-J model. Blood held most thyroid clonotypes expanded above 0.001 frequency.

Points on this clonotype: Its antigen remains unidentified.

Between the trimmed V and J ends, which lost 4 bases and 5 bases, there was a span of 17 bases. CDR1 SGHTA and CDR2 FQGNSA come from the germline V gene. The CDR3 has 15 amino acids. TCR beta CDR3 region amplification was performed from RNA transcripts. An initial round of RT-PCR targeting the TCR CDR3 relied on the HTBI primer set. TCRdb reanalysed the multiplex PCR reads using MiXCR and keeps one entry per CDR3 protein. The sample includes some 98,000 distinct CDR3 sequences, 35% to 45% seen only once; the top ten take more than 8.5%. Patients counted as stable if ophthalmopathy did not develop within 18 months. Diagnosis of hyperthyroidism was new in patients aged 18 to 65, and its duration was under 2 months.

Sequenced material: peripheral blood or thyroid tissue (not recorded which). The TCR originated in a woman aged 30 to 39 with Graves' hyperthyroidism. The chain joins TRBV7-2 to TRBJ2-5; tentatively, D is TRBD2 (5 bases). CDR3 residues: CASSSWLARGETQYF. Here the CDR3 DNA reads TGTGCCAGCAGCTCCTGGTTGGCACGAGGGGAGACCCAGTACTTC.